This T cell receptor beta chain stems from a study of blood T cell repertoires in COVID-19. The overall study: Acute-phase and convalescent COVID-19 samples originated in the United States, Italy and Spain.

In the original analysis: The assay estimated nucleated cells by amplifying reference gene primers. Assay: immunoSEQ multiplex PCR; the TCRdb copy retains only in-frame clones and omits some. V and J calls and clone size are copied from that table; D and trimming were computed from the DNA. Among around 130,000 clones listed, around nine tenths were seen once. Germline CDR1 is MNHEY and CDR2 is SMNVEV (reference sequence). The length of the CDR3 is 14 residues. The V and J ends lost 2 bases and 7 bases, in that order; junction bases with no gene match: 7. V gene TRBV27 combines with J gene TRBJ1-2, with TRBD1 matching over 7 bases. This TCR was recovered from a human donor in a cohort sampled during active COVID-19. Material for sequencing was peripheral blood. The chain's CDR3 is CASSLLGAGGGYTF. The CDR3 nucleotides are TGTGCCAGCAGTTTACTGGGGGCAGGGGGTGGCTACACCTTC.